This paragraph covers one T cell receptor beta chain sequence. This clonotype was seen a few times. Its antigen remains undetermined. Base qualities are missing; no much larger clone stands one base away. Donors were around 37 systemically healthy Caucasian individuals from Russia aged 6 to 90 years. Roughly 9 milliliters of peripheral blood were drawn from each donor into EDTA-treated Vacutainer tubes. Ficoll-Paque density-gradient centrifugation was used to isolate PBMCs, with at least 7 million per sample. Trizol reagent was used to extract total RNA from the PBMCs, yielding at least 5.5 micrograms per sample. For every donor, flow cytometry on a PBMC aliquot measured the percentage of naive CD45RAhigh/CD27high T cells. This record comes from a study of blood T cells in healthy people across ages (dated by TCRdb to between 2014 and 2017). Study-level background: In model experiments, template switching captured roughly one uniquely barcoded TCR beta cDNA molecule for every two T cells. The study measured age-related changes in TCR beta repertoire diversity using deep sequencing normalized with unique cDNA molecular identifiers. Four age groups were formed from the donors: young (average about 17 years), middle-aged (around 40), aged (62) and long-lived (around 82). To avoid experimental bias, donors of different ages were randomly spread across the sequencing lanes. Two additional independent replicas of 1 million unique cDNA reads from the same blood draw were analyzed for two donors (one aged 18 to 30 and one aged 80 or older).

Library preparation used 5' RACE. TCRdb names Illumina HiSeq 2500 as the instrument used. A second PCR of 7 to 11 cycles was run with a J-beta primer mix and a sample-barcoded 5' primer. Each TCR beta cDNA molecule received a unique molecular identifier from a template-switch 5' adaptor carrying 12 random nucleotides. Each sample yielded at least 3 million CDR3-containing paired-end reads. All of the RNA was converted into first-strand cDNA using the Mint cDNA synthesis kit, with a TRBC-specific oligonucleotide serving as the primer. All cDNA was treated with uracil-DNA glycosylase and then went through a first 18-cycle PCR with the universal primers M1SS and BC2_uni_R. The original methods were these. For normalization, 1 million high-quality reads were randomly selected from each sample, with every read carrying a distinct molecular identifier. Reads with shared molecular identifiers were discarded instead of being binned into consensus sequences. CDR3 identification, clonotype clustering and error correction used MiTCR with a Q25 quality threshold and the strictest error-elimination algorithm. A nonparametric unseen species model using Euler transformation provided a lower-bound estimate of total TCR beta diversity. In-frame beta chains were kept once TCRdb had trimmed the public reads at Q25 with fastp and called clones with MiXCR. Every entry covers one CDR3 protein and lists the most common genes and DNA from its rows. For this entry, the V and J calls and clone size follow TCRdb and not the study's own pipeline. This sample gives about 750,000 distinct CDR3 sequences in total; roughly 53% of them show up just once. Clones ranked in the top ten supply 41% of the sample.

Study-level results and caveats: Because donor CMV infection status was unknown, age-related changes in expanded clonotypes were potentially confounded. Conclusive comparison of naive and antigen-experienced compartments was prevented by the profiling of bulk unsorted PBMCs. Estimates of total diversity based on one million sequenced T cells were considered lower bounds and underestimates. Compared with the aged group, the long-lived group had more naive CD4+ T cells, fewer expanded clones and increased TCR diversity, suggesting age selection. Observed TCR beta diversity per million T cells fell roughly linearly with age, and a significant reduction was already apparent by age roughly 40. A strong correlation was found between observed TCR beta diversity and the percentage of naive T cells measured by flow cytometry.

Trimming at the junction amounts to 6 bases on V and 7 bases on J, and the germline ends lie 16 bases apart. The cysteine opens and the phenylalanine closes a CDR3 of 14 amino acids. The entry retains the CDR3 DNA only, 42 bases that are in frame from base 1. Material: blood. The rearranged segments are TRBV12-3 or TRBV12-4 and TRBJ2-1; the D segment could be TRBD2, given 6 matching bases. This sequence was found in a man older than 75 in good health. The CDR3 in this case is CASSFHPGRNEQFF. The DNA sequence is as follows: TGTGCCAGCAGCTTCCATCCAGGGAGGAATGAGCAGTTCTTC.